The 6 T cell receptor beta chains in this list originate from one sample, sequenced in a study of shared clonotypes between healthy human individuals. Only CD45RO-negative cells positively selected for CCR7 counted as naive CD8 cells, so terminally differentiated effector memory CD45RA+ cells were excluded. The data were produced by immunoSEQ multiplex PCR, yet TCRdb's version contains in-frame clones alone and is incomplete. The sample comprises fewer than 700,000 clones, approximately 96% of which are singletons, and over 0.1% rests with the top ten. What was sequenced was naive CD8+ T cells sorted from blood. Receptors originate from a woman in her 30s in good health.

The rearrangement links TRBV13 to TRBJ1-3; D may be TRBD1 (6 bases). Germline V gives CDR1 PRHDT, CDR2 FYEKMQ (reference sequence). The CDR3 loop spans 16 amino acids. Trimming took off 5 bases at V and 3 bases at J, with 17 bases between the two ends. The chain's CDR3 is CASSQIGGGLGNTIYF. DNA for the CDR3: TGTGCCAGCAGCCAAATTGGGGGGGGCCTTGGAAACACCATATATTTT.

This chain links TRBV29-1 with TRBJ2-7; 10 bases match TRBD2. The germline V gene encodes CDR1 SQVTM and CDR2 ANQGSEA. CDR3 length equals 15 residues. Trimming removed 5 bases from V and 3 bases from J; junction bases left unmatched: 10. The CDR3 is CSVNLAGESLYEQYF. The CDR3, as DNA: TGCAGCGTTAATCTAGCGGGAGAGTCTCTCTACGAGCAGTACTTC.

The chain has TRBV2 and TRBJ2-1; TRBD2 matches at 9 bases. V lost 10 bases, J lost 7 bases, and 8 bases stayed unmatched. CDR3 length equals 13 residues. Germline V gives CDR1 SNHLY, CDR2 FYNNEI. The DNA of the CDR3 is TGTGCCACGATAGCGGGGGCAGGTAATGAGCAGTTCTTC. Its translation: CATIAGAGNEQFF.

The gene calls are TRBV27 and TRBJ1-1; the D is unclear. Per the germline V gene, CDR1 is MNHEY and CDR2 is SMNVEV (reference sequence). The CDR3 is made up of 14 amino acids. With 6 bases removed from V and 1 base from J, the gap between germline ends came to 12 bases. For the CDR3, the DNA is TGTGCCAGCAGGAGGGAGGCGGGGAACACTGAAGCTTTCTTT. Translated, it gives CASRREAGNTEAFF.

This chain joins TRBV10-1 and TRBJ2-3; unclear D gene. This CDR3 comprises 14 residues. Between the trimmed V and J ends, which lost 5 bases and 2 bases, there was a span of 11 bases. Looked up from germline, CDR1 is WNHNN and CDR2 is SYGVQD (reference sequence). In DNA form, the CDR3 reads TGCGCCAGCAGTTTCGGTCCTTACACAGATACGCAGTATTTT. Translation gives CASSFGPYTDTQYF.

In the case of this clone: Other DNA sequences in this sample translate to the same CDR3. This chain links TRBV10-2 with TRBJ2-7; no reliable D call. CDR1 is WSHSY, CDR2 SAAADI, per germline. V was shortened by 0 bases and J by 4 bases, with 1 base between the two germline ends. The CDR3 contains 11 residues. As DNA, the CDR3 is TGCGCCAGCAGTGAGTCATACGAGCAGTACTTC. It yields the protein CASSESYEQYF.